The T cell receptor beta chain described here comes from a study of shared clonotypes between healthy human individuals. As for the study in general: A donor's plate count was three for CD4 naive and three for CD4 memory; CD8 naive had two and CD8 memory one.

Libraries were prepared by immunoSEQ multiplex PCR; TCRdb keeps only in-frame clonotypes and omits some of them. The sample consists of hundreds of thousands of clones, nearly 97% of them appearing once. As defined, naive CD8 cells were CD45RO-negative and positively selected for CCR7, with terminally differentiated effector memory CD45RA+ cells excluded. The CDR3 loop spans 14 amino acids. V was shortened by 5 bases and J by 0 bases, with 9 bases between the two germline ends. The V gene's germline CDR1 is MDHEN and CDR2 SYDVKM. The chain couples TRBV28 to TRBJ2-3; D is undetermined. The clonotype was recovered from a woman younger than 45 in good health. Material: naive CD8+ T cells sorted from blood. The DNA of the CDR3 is TGTGCCAGCAGTCATTCCTCTAGCACAGATACGCAGTATTTT. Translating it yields CASSHSSSTDTQYF.